This T cell receptor (beta chain) emerged from a study of response to subunit inactivated influenza vaccine. Study observations and caveats: Authors proposed each seasonal influenza vaccination draws in few new T cells.

A single record per CDR3 protein comes from TCRdb applying MiXCR to the RT-PCR reads. Counted here are 550,000 to 650,000 distinct CDR3 sequences, around 11% occurring once; the ten biggest clones make up roughly 10%. With regard to this clonotype: As yet, its antigen is unknown.

The source was PBMCs from blood, collected on the day of vaccination. The TCR originated in a middle-aged man who received an inactivated influenza vaccine.

CDR3 bases: TGCGCCAGCAGCCAAGTGGTGGTAGGGGATTCCTACGAGCAGTACTTC. Translated: CASSQVVVGDSYEQYF. The chain has TRBV4-3 and TRBJ2-7, with D tentatively TRBD1 (5 bases). From germline, CDR1 is LGHNA and CDR2 YSLEER. V was clipped by 1 base and J by 1 base, with 14 bases between them. The CDR3 sequence is 16 residues long.